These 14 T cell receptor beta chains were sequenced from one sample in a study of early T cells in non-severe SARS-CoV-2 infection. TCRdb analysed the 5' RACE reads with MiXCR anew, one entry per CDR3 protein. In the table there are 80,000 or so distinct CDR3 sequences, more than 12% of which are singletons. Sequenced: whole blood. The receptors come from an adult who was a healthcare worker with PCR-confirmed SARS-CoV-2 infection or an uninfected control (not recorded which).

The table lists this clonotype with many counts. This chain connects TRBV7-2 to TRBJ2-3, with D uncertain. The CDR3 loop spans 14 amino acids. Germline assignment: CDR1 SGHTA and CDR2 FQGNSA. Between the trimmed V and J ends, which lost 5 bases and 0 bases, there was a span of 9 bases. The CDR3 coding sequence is TGTGCCAGCAGCCCCTACGAAAGCACAGATACGCAGTATTTT. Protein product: CASSPYESTDTQYF.

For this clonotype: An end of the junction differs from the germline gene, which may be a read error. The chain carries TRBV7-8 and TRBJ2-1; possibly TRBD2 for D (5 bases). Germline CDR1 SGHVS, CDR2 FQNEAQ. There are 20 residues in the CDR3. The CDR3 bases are TGTGCCAGCAGCTTAGCCTTAGCGACCTCCGTCTCCCGCTCCTACAATGAGCAGATCTTC. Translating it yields CASSLALATSVSRSYNEQIF. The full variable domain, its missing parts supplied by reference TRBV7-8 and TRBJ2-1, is GAGVSQSPRYKVAKRGQDVALRCDPISGHVSLFWYQQALGQGPEFLTYFQNEAQLDKSGLPSDRFFAERPEGSVSTLKIQRTQQEDSAVYLCASSLALATSVSRSYNEQIFGPGTRLTVL.

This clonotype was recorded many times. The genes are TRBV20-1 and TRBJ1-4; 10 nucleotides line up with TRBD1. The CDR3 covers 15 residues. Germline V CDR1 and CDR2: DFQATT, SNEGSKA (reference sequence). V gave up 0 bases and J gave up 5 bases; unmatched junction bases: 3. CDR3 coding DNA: TGCAGTGCTAGAGATCTGGGACAGGGGAATGAAAAACTGTTTTTT. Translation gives CSARDLGQGNEKLFF.

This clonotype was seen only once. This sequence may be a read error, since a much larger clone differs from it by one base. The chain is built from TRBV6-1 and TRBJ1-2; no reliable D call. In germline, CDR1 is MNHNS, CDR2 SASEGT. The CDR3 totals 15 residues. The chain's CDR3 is CATTPAAYTNYGYIF. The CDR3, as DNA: TGTGCCACGACGCCCGCGGCCTACACTAACTATGGCTACATCTTC.

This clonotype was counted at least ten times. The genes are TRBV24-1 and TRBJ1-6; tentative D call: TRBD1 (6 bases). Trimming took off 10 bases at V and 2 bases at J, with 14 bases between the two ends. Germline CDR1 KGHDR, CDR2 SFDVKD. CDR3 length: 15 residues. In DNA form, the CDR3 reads TGTGCCACGTACAGGGCTGGGACCTATAATTCACCCCTCCACTTT. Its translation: CATYRAGTYNSPLHF.

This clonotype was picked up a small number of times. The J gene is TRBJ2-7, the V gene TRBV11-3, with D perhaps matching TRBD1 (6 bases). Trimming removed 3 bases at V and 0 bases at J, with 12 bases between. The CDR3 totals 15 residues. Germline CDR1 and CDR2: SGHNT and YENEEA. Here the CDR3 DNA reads TGTGCCAGCAGCTTTCGACAGGAGATCTCCTACGAGCAGTACTTC. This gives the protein CASSFRQEISYEQYF.

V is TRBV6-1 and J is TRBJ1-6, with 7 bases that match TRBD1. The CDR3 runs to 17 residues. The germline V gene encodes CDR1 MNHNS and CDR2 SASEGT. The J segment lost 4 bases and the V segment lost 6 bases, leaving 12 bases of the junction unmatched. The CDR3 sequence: CASRGDSLSWYNSPLHF. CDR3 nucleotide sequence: TGTGCCAGCAGGGGGGACAGTCTTTCCTGGTATAATTCACCCCTCCACTTT.

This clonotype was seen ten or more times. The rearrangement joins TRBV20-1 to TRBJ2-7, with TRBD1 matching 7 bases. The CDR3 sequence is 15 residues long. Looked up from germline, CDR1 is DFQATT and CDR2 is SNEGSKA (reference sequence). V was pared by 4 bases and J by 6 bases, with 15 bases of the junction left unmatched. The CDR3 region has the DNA TGCAGTGCTATCCAAACAGACAGGGATGCCTCCGAGCAGTACTTC. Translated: CSAIQTDRDASEQYF.

For the CDR3, the DNA is TGCAGTGCTAGAGAAGGCAGGGTCCCCTACGAGCAGTACTTC. This gives the protein CSAREGRVPYEQYF. The chain couples TRBV20-1 to TRBJ2-7, with D maybe TRBD1 (5 bases). With 0 bases removed from V and 2 bases from J, the gap between germline ends came to 11 bases. The CDR3 covers 14 residues. Germline CDR1 and CDR2: DFQATT and SNEGSKA (reference sequence).

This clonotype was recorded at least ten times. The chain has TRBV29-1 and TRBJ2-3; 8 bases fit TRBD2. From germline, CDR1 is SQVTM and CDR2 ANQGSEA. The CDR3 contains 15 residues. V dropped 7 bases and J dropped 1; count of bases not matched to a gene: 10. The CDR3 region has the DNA TGCAGCGCAGTGGAGACTAGCGAGGGCACAGATACGCAGTATTTT. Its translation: CSAVETSEGTDTQYF.

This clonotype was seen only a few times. The CDR3 loop reads CASSYYGQSLQETQYF. CDR3 DNA: TGTGCCAGCAGTTATTATGGACAGTCCCTACAAGAGACCCAGTACTTC. The chain combines TRBV6-2 or TRBV6-3 with TRBJ2-5; weak D call: TRBD1 (6 bases). The CDR3 sequence is 16 residues long. Germline V gene data show CDR1 as MNHEY and CDR2 as SVGEGT. The V end lost 3 bases, the J end lost 2 bases, and 16 bases lay between the germline ends.

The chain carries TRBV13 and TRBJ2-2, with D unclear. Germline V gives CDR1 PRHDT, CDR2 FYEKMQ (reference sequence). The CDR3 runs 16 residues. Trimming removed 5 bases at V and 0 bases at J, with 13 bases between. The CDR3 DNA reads TGTGCCAGCAGCACACGGGCGCCCGCGAACACCGGGGAGCTGTTTTTT. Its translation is CASSTRAPANTGELFF.

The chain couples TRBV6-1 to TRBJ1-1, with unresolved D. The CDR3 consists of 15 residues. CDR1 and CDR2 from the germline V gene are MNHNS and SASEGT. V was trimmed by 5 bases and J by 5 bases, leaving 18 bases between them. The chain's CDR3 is CASSYSGLRGTEAFF. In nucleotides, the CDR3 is TGTGCCAGCAGTTACTCGGGCTTGCGAGGGACTGAAGCTTTCTTT.

The CDR3 DNA is TGTGCCAGCAGCCCAAGGACAGGGGATACCGGGGAGCTGTTTTTT. This encodes CASSPRTGDTGELFF. This chain joins TRBV11-1 and TRBJ2-2, with TRBD1 identical over 9 bases. The CDR3 has 15 residues. Germline-derived CDR1 and CDR2 are SGHAT and FQDESV (reference sequence). Germline trimming cut 5 bases from V and 5 bases from J; bases unmatched to any gene: 6.